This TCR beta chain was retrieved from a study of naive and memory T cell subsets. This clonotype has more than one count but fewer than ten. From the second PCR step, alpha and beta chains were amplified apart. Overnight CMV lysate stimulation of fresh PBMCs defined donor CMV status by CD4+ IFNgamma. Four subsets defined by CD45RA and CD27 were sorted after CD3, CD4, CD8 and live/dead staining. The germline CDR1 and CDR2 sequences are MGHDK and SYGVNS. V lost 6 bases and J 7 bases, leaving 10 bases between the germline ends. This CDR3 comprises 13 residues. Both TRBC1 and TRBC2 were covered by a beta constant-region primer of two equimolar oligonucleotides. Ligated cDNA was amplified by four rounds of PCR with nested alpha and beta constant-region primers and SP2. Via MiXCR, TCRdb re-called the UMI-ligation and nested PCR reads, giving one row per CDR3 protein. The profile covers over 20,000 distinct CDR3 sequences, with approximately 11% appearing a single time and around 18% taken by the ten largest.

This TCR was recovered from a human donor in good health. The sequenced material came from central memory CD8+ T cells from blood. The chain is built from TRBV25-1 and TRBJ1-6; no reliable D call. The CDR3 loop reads CASRITTNSPLHF. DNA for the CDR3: TGTGCCAGCAGGATTACCACAAATTCACCCCTCCACTTT.